This T cell receptor beta chain was identified during a study of T cell responses to AZD1222 COVID-19 vaccine. Overall study findings and caveats: At 160-218 and 743-854, vaccine-associated CD4 TCRs were dominant, and they spanned spike. Sampling captured repertoires only after the peak T cell response.

TCRdb's table, derived via immunoSEQ multiplex PCR, lists solely in-frame clones and lacks some. The sample holds roughly 130,000 clones, about 92% seen once. CDR1 SGHAT and CDR2 FQNNGV come from the germline V gene. V trimming: 1 base; J trimming: 5 bases; junction bases outside the gene matches: 4. CDR3 size: 15 residues. Of note for this clone: The antigen is undetermined.

The receptor's source is an adult in good health. This chain links TRBV11-2 with TRBJ2-1; 8 bases map to TRBD2. Here the sequenced sample was peripheral blood, taken on day 0 of AZD1222 vaccination. This chain's CDR3 is CASSLAGGSHNEQFF. Written as DNA, the CDR3 is TGTGCCAGCAGCTTAGCGGGAGGGTCCCACAATGAGCAGTTCTTC.